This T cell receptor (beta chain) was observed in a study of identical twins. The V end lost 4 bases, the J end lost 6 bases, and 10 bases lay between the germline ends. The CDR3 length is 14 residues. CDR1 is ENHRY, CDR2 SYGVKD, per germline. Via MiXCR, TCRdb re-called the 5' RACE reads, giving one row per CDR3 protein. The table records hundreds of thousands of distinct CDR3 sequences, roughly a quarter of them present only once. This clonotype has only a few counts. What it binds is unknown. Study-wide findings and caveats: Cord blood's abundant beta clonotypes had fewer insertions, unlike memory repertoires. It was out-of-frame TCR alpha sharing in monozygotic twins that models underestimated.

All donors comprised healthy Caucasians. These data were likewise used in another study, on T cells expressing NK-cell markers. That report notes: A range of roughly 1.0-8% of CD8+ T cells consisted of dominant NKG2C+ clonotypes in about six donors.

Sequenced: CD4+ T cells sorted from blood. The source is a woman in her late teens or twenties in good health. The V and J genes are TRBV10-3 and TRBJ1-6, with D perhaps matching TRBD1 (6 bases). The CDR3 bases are TGTGCCATCAGTGGCAGGGGAGGTAATTCACCCCTCCACTTT. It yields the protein CAISGRGGNSPLHF.